A single TCR beta chain is shown here with its context. What it binds is unknown. This entry comes from a study of T cells in localized non-small cell lung cancer. Study-wide findings and caveats: Owing to sequencing of a solitary tumor region, heterogeneity cannot be discounted. The study found T cell clonality highest in uninvolved adjacent lung, above tumor.

Clones were read by immunoSEQ multiplex PCR, and TCRdb kept only the in-frame ones, dropping some. The sample lists some 52,000 clones; about three quarters were seen once. V gave up 8 bases and J gave up 1 base; unmatched junction bases: 5. Germline V gene lookup returns CDR1 SEHNR and CDR2 FQNEAQ (reference sequence). There are 14 residues in the CDR3. This TCR derives from a woman between 40 and 69 years old with stage II lung adenocarcinoma. The chain couples TRBV7-9 to TRBJ1-1, with TRBD1 matching over 9 bases. Sequencing was performed on PBMCs, taken before any cancer treatment. The CDR3 here is CASGKTGGNTEAFF. The CDR3 nucleotides are TGTGCCAGCGGAAAGACAGGGGGGAACACTGAAGCTTTCTTT.